These T cell receptor beta chains were read from a single sample in a study of T cell responses to AZD1222 COVID-19 vaccine. Data came from immunoSEQ multiplex PCR; TCRdb stores just in-frame clones and leaves some out. The sample contains some 87,000 clones, 85% to 90% of which appear only once. The source was peripheral blood, collected on day 0 of AZD1222 vaccination. These receptor sequences come from an adult in good health. Each CDR3 is given with its conserved first and last residue. The D gene is left open where the match is weak. Some rows mark clone size as missing; the rest say once, few, many or name a class of expanded clone.

size: .; J: TRBJ2-3; D: .; V: TRBV16; length: 18; CDR3: CASSQSVEQGLPTDTQYF; DNA: TGTGCCAGCAGCCAATCGGTCGAACAGGGCCTACCCACAGATACGCAGTATTTT
size: once; J: TRBJ1-1; D: .; V: TRBV2; length: 12; CDR3: CASSEYRGEAFF; DNA: TGTGCCAGCAGTGAATATCGGGGGGAAGCTTTCTTT
size: .; J: TRBJ2-7; D: TRBD1; V: TRBV3-1/TRBV3-2; length: 16; CDR3: CASSQSWGQGRNEQYF; DNA: TGTGCCAGCAGCCAAAGTTGGGGACAGGGGAGGAACGAGCAGTACTTC
size: .; J: TRBJ2-5; D: .; V: TRBV28; length: 11; CDR3: CASTREETQYF; DNA: TGTGCCAGCACCAGAGAAGAGACCCAGTACTTC
size: .; J: TRBJ1-5; D: .; V: TRBV19; length: 17; CDR3: CASSMDSWLSNGRPQHF; DNA: TGTGCCAGTAGTATGGACTCCTGGCTTTCAAACGGACGGCCCCAGCATTTT
size: .; J: TRBJ1-2; D: TRBD1; V: TRBV10-3; length: 14; CDR3: CAINPGQGAYGYTF; DNA: TGTGCCATCAATCCGGGACAGGGGGCCTATGGCTACACCTTC
size: .; J: TRBJ2-7; D: .; V: TRBV28; length: 13; CDR3: CASSPSGRREQYF; DNA: TGTGCCAGCTCTCCATCAGGGCGGAGGGAGCAGTACTTC
size: .; J: TRBJ2-1; D: .; V: TRBV20-1; length: 11; CDR3: CSAERGNEQFF; DNA: TGCAGTGCCGAAAGGGGGAATGAGCAGTTCTTC
size: .; J: TRBJ1-1; D: TRBD1; V: TRBV28; length: 15; CDR3: CASSLEGAVATEAFF; DNA: TGTGCCAGCAGTTTAGAGGGGGCGGTGGCGACTGAAGCTTTCTTT
size: .; J: TRBJ2-7; D: TRBD1; V: TRBV2; length: 14; CDR3: CASSEGQGSYEQYF; DNA: TGTGCCAGCAGTGAGGGACAGGGGTCCTACGAGCAGTACTTC
size: .; J: TRBJ2-1; D: TRBD2; V: TRBV27; length: 16; CDR3: CASSPGSGRASDEQFF; DNA: TGTGCCAGCAGTCCAGGTAGCGGGAGGGCCTCGGATGAGCAGTTCTTC
size: .; J: TRBJ2-1; D: .; V: TRBV28; length: 12; CDR3: CASRQDRHEQFF; DNA: TGTGCCAGCAGACAAGACAGGCACGAGCAGTTCTTC
size: .; J: TRBJ2-3; D: .; V: TRBV10-3; length: 14; CDR3: CAISESQGQDTQYF; DNA: TGTGCCATCAGTGAGTCTCAGGGGCAAGATACGCAGTATTTT
size: .; J: TRBJ2-1; D: .; V: TRBV29-1; length: 11; CDR3: CSVEDLREQFF; DNA: TGCAGCGTTGAAGATCTTCGGGAGCAGTTCTTC
size: .; J: TRBJ2-7; D: .; V: TRBV21-1; length: 13; CDR3: CAKAERTDPEQYF; DNA: TGTGCCAAAGCGGAGAGGACAGATCCCGAGCAGTACTTC
size: .; J: TRBJ2-1; D: TRBD2; V: TRBV9; length: 15; CDR3: CASSGSGRRYNEQFF; DNA: TGTGCCAGCAGCGGTAGCGGGAGAAGGTACAATGAGCAGTTCTTC
size: .; J: TRBJ2-7; D: .; V: TRBV15; length: 12; CDR3: CATSRDGTEQYF; DNA: TGTGCCACCAGCAGAGATGGGACTGAGCAGTACTTC
size: .; J: TRBJ2-7; D: .; V: TRBV11-3; length: 14; CDR3: CASSLDSSSYEQYF; DNA: TGTGCCAGCAGCTTAGACTCGAGCTCCTACGAGCAGTACTTC
size: .; J: TRBJ2-6; D: .; V: TRBV13; length: 13; CDR3: CASSLSGANVLTF; DNA: TGTGCCAGCAGCTTATCTGGGGCCAACGTCCTGACTTTC
size: .; J: TRBJ2-7; D: TRBD1; V: TRBV27; length: 15; CDR3: CASSFRTGGPYEQYF; DNA: TGTGCCAGCAGTTTCAGGACAGGGGGCCCCTACGAGCAGTACTTC
size: .; J: TRBJ2-3; D: .; V: TRBV27; length: 14; CDR3: CASREAGPSDTQYF; DNA: TGTGCCAGCAGAGAAGCGGGCCCTTCAGATACGCAGTATTTT
size: .; J: TRBJ2-7; D: .; V: TRBV2; length: 14; CDR3: CASSEITSLDEQYF; DNA: TGTGCCAGCAGTGAAATCACTAGTCTGGACGAGCAGTACTTC
size: .; J: TRBJ1-1; D: .; V: TRBV28; length: 14; CDR3: CASSQVGRNTEAFF; DNA: TGTGCCAGCAGTCAGGTCGGGAGGAACACTGAAGCTTTCTTT
size: .; J: TRBJ2-1; D: .; V: TRBV24-1; length: 14; CDR3: CATSDRSRDNEQFF; DNA: TGTGCCACCAGTGATAGGTCGAGGGATAATGAGCAGTTCTTC
size: .; J: TRBJ2-7; D: TRBD2; V: TRBV5-5; length: 15; CDR3: CASSAGTSRLDEQYF; DNA: TGTGCCAGCAGCGCGGGGACTAGCCGTCTCGACGAGCAGTACTTC
size: .; J: TRBJ2-1; D: TRBD2; V: TRBV6-2/TRBV6-3; length: 17; CDR3: CASSYSSSGAYYNEQFF; DNA: TGTGCCAGCAGTTACTCCTCTAGCGGTGCTTACTACAATGAGCAGTTCTTC
size: once; J: TRBJ2-7; D: .; V: TRBV10-1; length: 13; CDR3: CASSEGSPYEQYF; DNA: TGCGCCAGCAGTGAGGGTTCGCCGTACGAGCAGTACTTC
size: .; J: TRBJ1-2; D: .; V: TRBV6-6; length: 12; CDR3: CASKGLGYGYTF; DNA: TGTGCCAGCAAAGGGTTGGGCTATGGCTACACCTTC
size: .; J: TRBJ2-5; D: TRBD2; V: TRBV7-3; length: 15; CDR3: CASSLLAGGPETQYF; DNA: TGTGCCAGCAGCTTACTAGCGGGAGGGCCAGAGACCCAGTACTTC
size: .; J: TRBJ1-1; D: .; V: TRBV6-5; length: 12; CDR3: CASSTGNTEAFF; DNA: TGTGCCAGCAGTACAGGGAACACTGAAGCTTTCTTT
size: .; J: TRBJ1-5; D: .; V: TRBV21-1; length: 17; CDR3: CASSKATDRGRFKPQHF; DNA: TGTGCCAGCAGCAAAGCGACGGACAGGGGGCGATTCAAGCCCCAGCATTTT
size: .; J: TRBJ1-4; D: .; V: TRBV29-1; length: 13; CDR3: CSVGPSTNEKLFF; DNA: TGCAGCGTTGGGCCCAGTACTAATGAAAAACTGTTTTTT
size: .; J: TRBJ2-7; D: .; V: TRBV19; length: 15; CDR3: CASSIAPGAFGEQYF; DNA: TGTGCCAGTAGTATAGCACCAGGGGCCTTTGGAGAGCAGTACTTC
size: .; J: TRBJ1-6; D: TRBD1; V: TRBV28; length: 17; CDR3: CASTDRQGATIYSPLHF; DNA: TGTGCCAGCACCGATAGACAGGGGGCGACCATTTATTCACCCCTCCACTTT
size: .; J: TRBJ2-7; D: TRBD1; V: TRBV2; length: 18; CDR3: CASSEAGAPGQVPYEQYF; DNA: TGTGCCAGCAGTGAAGCGGGGGCCCCGGGACAGGTGCCCTACGAGCAGTACTTC
size: .; J: TRBJ2-7; D: .; V: TRBV20-1; length: 12; CDR3: CSASRDGYEQYF; DNA: TGCAGTGCTAGTAGGGACGGCTACGAGCAGTACTTC
size: .; J: TRBJ1-1; D: TRBD1; V: TRBV27; length: 15; CDR3: CASSLSLDRVEEAFF; DNA: TGTGCCAGCAGTTTATCCCTTGACAGGGTCGAGGAAGCTTTCTTT
size: .; J: TRBJ2-1; D: TRBD1; V: TRBV29-1; length: 15; CDR3: CSVSGQGTSYNEQFF; DNA: TGCAGCGTTTCCGGACAGGGGACTTCCTACAATGAGCAGTTCTTC
size: .; J: TRBJ2-7; D: .; V: TRBV7-9; length: 12; CDR3: CASRSVSYEQYF; DNA: TGTGCCAGCAGGTCAGTCTCCTACGAGCAGTACTTC